The 8 T cell receptor beta chains below come from one sample, sequenced in a study of blood T cell repertoires in COVID-19. The protocol was immunoSEQ multiplex PCR, while the TCRdb copy is restricted to in-frame clones and leaves out a portion. The repertoire holds some 390,000 clones, with around 91% as singletons. The sequencing sample was made of peripheral blood. The receptor source for this set is a woman aged 40 to 49 with COVID-19, enrolled during active disease.

In its sample, this clone was seen once. V gene TRBV28 combines with J gene TRBJ2-4; the D is unclear. Germline V CDR1 and CDR2: MDHEN, SYDVKM. The V end lost 3 bases, the J end lost 9 bases, and 6 bases lay between the germline ends. CDR3 length: 11 residues. The CDR3: CASSLAGIQYF. CDR3 DNA: TGTGCCAGCAGTTTGGCTGGCATTCAGTACTTC.

This chain joins TRBV10-3 and TRBJ1-1; tentatively, D is TRBD1 (5 bases). CDR1 is ENHRY and CDR2 is SYGVKD in the germline V gene. This CDR3 spans 13 amino acids. Trimming took 8 bases from V and 0 from J, leaving 10 bases between them. The CDR3 region is CAIATEMNTEAFF. Here the CDR3 DNA reads TGTGCCATCGCGACAGAGATGAACACTGAAGCTTTCTTT.

The chain employs TRBV6-5 and TRBJ1-4, with D uncertain. This CDR3 is 16 amino acids long. CDR1 is MNHEY, CDR2 SVGAGI, per germline. V was pared by 2 bases and J by 4 bases, with 14 bases between. CDR3 sequence: CASSYSFQDFNEKLFF. The CDR3 DNA reads TGTGCCAGCAGTTACAGTTTTCAGGACTTTAATGAAAAACTGTTTTTT.

This rearrangement joins TRBV5-1 to TRBJ1-2, with 9 bases identical to TRBD1. This CDR3 region has 15 residues. Germline V gives CDR1 SGHRS, CDR2 YFSETQ. V gave up 5 bases and J gave up 7 bases; unmatched junction bases: 12. The CDR3, as DNA: TGCGCCAGCAGAGAGACAGGGGGTGAAGTTGTTGGCTACACCTTC. This encodes CASRETGGEVVGYTF.

The chain couples TRBV5-1 to TRBJ2-7; D is perhaps TRBD1 (5 bases). The CDR3 consists of 13 residues. CDR1 is SGHRS and CDR2 is YFSETQ in the germline V gene. Trimming removed 1 base from V and 6 bases from J, with 11 bases in between. The CDR3 reads CASSLMTATEQYF. The CDR3 coding sequence is TGCGCCAGCAGCTTGATGACAGCTACCGAGCAGTACTTC. Using reference TRBV5-1 and TRBJ2-7 for the parts outside the CDR3, the full variable domain is KAGVTQTPRYLIKTRGQQVTLSCSPISGHRSVSWYQQTPGQGLQFLFEYFSETQRNKGNFPGRFSGRQFSNSRSEMNVSTLELGDSALYLCASSLMTATEQYFGPGTRLTVT.

This chain links TRBV30 with TRBJ1-2, with 9 bases fitting TRBD1. Germline V CDR1 and CDR2: GTSNPN, SVGIG (reference sequence). V was pared by 2 bases and J by 5 bases, with 9 bases of the junction left unmatched. The CDR3 sequence is 15 residues long. CDR3 in DNA: TGTGCCTGGAGTATTGGACAGGGGAATATTTATGGCTACACCTTC. Encoded protein: CAWSIGQGNIYGYTF.

A single count supports this clone. The chain couples TRBV4-3 to TRBJ2-3, with D unclear. Deletions cut 4 bases from V and 2 bases from J, with 7 bases between. Germline V lookup: CDR1 LGHNA, CDR2 YSLEER. The CDR3 consists of 13 residues. CDR3 amino acids: CASSRGVTDTQYF. For the CDR3, the DNA is TGCGCCAGCAGCCGCGGAGTCACAGATACGCAGTATTTT.

The chain has TRBV5-1 and TRBJ2-7, with 9 positions matching TRBD1. Germline V gene lookup returns CDR1 SGHRS and CDR2 YFSETQ. This CDR3 spans 15 amino acids. Unmatched junction bases numbered 6, after V lost 2 bases and J lost 3 bases. The CDR3 DNA sequence: TGCGCCAGCAGCTTTACGGGACAGGGTTACTACGAGCAGTACTTC. Amino acid sequence: CASSFTGQGYYEQYF.